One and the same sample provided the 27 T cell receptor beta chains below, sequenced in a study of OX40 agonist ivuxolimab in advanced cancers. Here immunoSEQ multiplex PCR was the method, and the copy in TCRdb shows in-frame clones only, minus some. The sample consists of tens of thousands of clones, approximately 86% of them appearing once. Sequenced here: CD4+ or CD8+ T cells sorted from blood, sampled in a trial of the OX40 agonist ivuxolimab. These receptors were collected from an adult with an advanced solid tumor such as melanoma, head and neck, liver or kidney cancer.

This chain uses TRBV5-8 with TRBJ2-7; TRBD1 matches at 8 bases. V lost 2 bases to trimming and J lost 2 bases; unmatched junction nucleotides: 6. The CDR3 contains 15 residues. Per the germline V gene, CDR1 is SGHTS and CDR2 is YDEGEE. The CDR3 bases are TGTGCCAGCAGCTTTCAGACAGGGGCCACCTACGAGCAGTACTTC. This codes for CASSFQTGATYEQYF. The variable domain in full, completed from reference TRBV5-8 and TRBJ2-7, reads EAGVTQSPTHLIKTRGQQATLRCSPISGHTSVYWYQQALGLGLQFLLWYDEGEERNRGNFPPRFSGRQFPNYSSELNVNALELEDSALYLCASSFQTGATYEQYFGPGTRLTVT.

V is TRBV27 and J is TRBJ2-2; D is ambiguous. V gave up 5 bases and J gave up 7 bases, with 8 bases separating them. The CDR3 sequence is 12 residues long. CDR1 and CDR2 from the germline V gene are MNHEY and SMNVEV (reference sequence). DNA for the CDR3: TGTGCCAGCAGTCCCCCCGGCGGGGAGCTGTTTTTT. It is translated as CASSPPGGELFF.

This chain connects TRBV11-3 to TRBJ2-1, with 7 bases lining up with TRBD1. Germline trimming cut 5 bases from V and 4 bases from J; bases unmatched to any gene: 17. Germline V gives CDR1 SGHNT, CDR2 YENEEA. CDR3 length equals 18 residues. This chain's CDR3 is CASSRTTGYELIYNEQFF. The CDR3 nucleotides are TGTGCCAGCAGCCGAACGACAGGGTACGAGTTGATTTACAATGAGCAGTTCTTC.

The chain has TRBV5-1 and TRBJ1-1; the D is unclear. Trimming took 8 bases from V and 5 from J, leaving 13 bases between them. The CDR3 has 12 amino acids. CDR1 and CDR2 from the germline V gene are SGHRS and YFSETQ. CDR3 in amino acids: CASGRGGTEAFF. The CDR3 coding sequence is TGCGCCAGTGGCCGGGGAGGTACTGAAGCTTTCTTT.

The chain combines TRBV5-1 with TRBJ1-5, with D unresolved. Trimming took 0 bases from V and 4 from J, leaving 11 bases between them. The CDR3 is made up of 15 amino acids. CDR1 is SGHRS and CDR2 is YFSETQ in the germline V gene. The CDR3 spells CASSLGSGPNQPQHF. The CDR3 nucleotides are TGCGCCAGCAGCTTGGGCTCCGGGCCTAATCAGCCCCAGCATTTT.

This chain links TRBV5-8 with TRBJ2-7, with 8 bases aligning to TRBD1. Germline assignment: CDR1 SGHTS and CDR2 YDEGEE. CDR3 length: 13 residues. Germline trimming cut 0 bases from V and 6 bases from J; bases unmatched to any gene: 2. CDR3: CASSLDRGFEQYF. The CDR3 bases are TGTGCCAGCAGCTTGGACAGGGGGTTCGAGCAGTACTTC.

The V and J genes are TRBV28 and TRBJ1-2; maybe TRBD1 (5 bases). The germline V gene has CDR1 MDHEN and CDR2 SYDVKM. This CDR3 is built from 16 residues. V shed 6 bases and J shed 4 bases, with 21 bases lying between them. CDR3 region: CASSDIGRGGSYGYTF. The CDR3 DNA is TGTGCCAGCAGCGACATAGGGAGGGGCGGGAGCTATGGCTACACCTTC.

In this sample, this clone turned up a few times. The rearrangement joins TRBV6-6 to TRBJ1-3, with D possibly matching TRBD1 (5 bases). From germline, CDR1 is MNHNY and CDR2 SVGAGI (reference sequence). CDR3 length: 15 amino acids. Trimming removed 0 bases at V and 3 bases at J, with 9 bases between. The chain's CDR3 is CASSYSADIGNTIYF. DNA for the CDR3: TGTGCCAGCAGTTACTCGGCGGACATTGGAAACACCATATATTTT.

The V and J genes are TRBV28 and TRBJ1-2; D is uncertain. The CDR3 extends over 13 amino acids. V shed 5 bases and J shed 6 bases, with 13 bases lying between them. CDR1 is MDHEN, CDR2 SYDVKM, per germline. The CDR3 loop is CASSVRKKDGYTF. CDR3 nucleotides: TGTGCCAGCAGTGTACGAAAGAAGGATGGCTACACCTTC.

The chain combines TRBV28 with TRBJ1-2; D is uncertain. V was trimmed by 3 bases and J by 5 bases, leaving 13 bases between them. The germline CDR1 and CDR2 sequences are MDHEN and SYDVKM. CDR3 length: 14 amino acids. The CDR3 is CASSFWTALYGYTF. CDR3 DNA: TGTGCCAGCAGTTTCTGGACGGCGTTGTATGGCTACACCTTC.

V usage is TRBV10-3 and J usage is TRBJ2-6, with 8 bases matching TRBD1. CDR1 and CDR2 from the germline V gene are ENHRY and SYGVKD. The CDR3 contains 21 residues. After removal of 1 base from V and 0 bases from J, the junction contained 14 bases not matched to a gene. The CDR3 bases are TGTGCCATCAGTGAGTTTACTCGGACAGGGCAAGGTTTCTCTGGGGCCAACGTCCTGACTTTC. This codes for CAISEFTRTGQGFSGANVLTF.

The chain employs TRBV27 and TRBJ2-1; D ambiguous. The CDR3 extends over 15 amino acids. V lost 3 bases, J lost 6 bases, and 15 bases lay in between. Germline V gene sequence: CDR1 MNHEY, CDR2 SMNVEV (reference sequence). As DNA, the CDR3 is TGTGCCAGCAGTTTTTGGGCTCTCTCCGCCAATGAGCAGTTCTTC. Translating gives CASSFWALSANEQFF.

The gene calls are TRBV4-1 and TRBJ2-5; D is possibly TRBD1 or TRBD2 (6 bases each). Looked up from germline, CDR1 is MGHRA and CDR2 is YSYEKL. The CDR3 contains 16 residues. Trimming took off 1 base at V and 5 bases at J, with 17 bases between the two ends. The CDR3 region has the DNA TGCGCCAGCAGCCAAGGAGCAGGGCAGGGGAGGGAGACCCAGTACTTC. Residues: CASSQGAGQGRETQYF.

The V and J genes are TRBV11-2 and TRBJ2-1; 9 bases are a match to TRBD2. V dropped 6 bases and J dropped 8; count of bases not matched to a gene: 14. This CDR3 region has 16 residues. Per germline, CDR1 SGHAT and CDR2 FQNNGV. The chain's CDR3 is CASSQDLSGSIHEQFF. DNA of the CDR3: TGTGCCAGCAGTCAAGACCTTAGCGGGAGTATCCATGAGCAGTTCTTC.

The CDR3 nucleotides are TGTGCCAGCAGCTCTAGCGGGAGGTTCCTCAATGAGCAGTTCTTC. This gives the protein CASSSSGRFLNEQFF. The rearrangement links TRBV7-2 to TRBJ2-1; 11 bases are shared with TRBD2. The junction had 5 bases not matched to a gene; V was cut back by 4 bases and J by 6 bases. The CDR3 has 15 residues. Germline V gene data show CDR1 as SGHTA and CDR2 as FQGNSA.

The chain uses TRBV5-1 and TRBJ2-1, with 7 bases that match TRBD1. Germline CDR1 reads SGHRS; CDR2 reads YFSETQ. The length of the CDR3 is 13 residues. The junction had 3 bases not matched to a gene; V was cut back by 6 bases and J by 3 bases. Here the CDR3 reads CASKQGSYNEQFF. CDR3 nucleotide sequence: TGCGCCAGCAAACAGGGGAGCTACAATGAGCAGTTCTTC.

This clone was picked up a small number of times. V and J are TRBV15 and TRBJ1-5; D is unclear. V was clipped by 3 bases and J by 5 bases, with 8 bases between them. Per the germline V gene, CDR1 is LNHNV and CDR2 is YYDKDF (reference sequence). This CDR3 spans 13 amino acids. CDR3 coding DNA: TGTGCCACCAGCAGGGCCCCGGATCAGCCCCAGCATTTT. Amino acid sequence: CATSRAPDQPQHF.

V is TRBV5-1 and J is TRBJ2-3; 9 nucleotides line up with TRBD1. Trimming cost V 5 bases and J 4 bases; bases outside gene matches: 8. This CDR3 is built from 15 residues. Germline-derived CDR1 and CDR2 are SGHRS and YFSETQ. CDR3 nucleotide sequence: TGCGCCAGCAGGTCCGGGACAGGGAAGTCAGATACGCAGTATTTT. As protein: CASRSGTGKSDTQYF.

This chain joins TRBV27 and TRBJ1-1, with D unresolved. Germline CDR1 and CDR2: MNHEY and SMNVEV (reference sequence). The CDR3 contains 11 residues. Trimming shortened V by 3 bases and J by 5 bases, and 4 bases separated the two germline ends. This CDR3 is CASSFRTEAFF. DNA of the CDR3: TGTGCCAGCAGTTTCAGAACTGAAGCTTTCTTT.

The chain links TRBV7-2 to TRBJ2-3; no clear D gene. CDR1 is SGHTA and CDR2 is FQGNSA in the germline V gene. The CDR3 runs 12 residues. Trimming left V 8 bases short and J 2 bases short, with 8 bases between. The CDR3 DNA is TGTGCCAGCGGCCGCTACACAGATACGCAGTATTTT. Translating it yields CASGRYTDTQYF. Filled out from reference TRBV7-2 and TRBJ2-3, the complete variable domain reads GAGVSQSPSNKVTEKGKDVELRCDPISGHTALYWYRQSLGQGLEFLIYFQGNSAPDKSGLPSDRFSAERTGGSVSTLTIQRTQQEDSAVYLCASGRYTDTQYFGPGTRLTVL.

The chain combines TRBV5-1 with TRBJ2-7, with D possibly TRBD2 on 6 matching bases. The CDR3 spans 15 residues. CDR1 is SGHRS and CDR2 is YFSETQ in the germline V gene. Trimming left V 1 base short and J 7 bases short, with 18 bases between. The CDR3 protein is CASSLRTGGNREQYF. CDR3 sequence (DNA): TGCGCCAGCAGCTTGAGGACCGGGGGAAATAGGGAGCAGTACTTC.

In DNA form, the CDR3 reads TGCGCCAGCAGCTTGGGGGTCGGTATTTCCTACAATGAGCAGTTCTTC. Translated, it gives CASSLGVGISYNEQFF. The V and J genes are TRBV5-1 and TRBJ2-1, with D uncertain. Germline CDR1 reads SGHRS; CDR2 reads YFSETQ. Trimming took off 0 bases at V and 1 base at J, with 11 bases between the two ends. The CDR3 loop spans 16 amino acids.

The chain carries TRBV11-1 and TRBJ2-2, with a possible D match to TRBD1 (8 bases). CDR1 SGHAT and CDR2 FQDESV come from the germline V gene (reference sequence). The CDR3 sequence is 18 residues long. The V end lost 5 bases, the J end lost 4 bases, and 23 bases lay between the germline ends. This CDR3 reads CASSRGQGREGSTGELFF. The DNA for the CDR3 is TGTGCCAGCAGCCGTGGACAGGGCAGGGAGGGGAGCACCGGGGAGCTGTTTTTT.

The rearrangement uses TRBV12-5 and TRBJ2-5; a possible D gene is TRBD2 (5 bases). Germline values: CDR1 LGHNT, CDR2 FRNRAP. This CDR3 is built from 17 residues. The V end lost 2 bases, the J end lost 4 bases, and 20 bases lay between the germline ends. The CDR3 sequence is CASGLFLERESRETQYF. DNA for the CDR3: TGTGCTAGTGGTTTGTTCCTGGAGAGGGAGTCCCGAGAGACCCAGTACTTC.

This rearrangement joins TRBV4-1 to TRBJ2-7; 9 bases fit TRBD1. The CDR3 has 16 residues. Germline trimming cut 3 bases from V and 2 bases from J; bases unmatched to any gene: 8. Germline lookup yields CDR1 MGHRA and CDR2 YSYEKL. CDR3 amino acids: CASSHLLTGGTYEQYF. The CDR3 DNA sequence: TGCGCCAGCAGCCACCTCTTGACAGGGGGGACCTACGAGCAGTACTTC.

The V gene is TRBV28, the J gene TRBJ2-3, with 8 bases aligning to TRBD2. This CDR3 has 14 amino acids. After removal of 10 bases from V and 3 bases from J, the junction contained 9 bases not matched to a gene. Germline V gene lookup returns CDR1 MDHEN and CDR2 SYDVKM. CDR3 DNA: TGTGCCACCCAGGCGGGAGGAAGGACAGATACGCAGTATTTT. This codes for CATQAGGRTDTQYF.

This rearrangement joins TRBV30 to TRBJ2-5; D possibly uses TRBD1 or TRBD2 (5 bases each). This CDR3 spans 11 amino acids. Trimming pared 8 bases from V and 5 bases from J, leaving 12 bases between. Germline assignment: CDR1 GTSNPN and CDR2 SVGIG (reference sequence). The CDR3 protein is CARGVGETQYF. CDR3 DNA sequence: TGTGCCCGAGGGGTGGGGGAGACCCAGTACTTC.